This record covers a single T cell receptor beta chain. This clone's antigen is unknown. The sample holds no much larger clone one base away, and base qualities are not on file. Relative to germline, V is 0 bases shorter and J is 2 bases shorter, with 7 bases between their ends. The CDR3 goes from the cysteine to the phenylalanine over 13 residues. The entry retains the CDR3 DNA only, 39 bases that are in frame from base 1. The germline V gene encodes CDR1 GTSNPN and CDR2 SVGIG (reference sequence). The data belong to a study of blood T cell repertoires in COVID-19 (dated by TCRdb to about 2020). Some background on the complete study: Samples covering the acute and convalescent phases of COVID-19 were provided by collaborators in the United States, Italy and Spain. The material from the prospective study consisted of cDNA or gDNA derived from T cells, B-cell-depleted T cells, or PBMCs. Deeply sampled blood TCRbeta repertoires from subjects exposed to, actively infected with, or recovered from COVID-19 were included in the dataset. A freely available public database, intended as a resource for researchers studying the immune response to SARS-CoV-2, is where the repertoires were released. Samples came from the ongoing ImmuneRACE study (first 160 participants) plus 1,254 subjects from 6 global collaborators. A de-identified subject ID, COVID-19 status, age in years and sex were almost always included in the sample metadata. Where available, HLA class I and class II types were obtained from metadata supplied by the sample provider rather than from assay-based typing.

Participants in the prospective study were enrolled through a virtual design, were aged roughly 18 to 90 years, and lived in 24 United States geographic areas. To assign participants to cohorts, the prospective study relied on clinical history that participants themselves reported in a screening survey and a study questionnaire. Mobile phlebotomists in the prospective study collected whole blood, serum and a nasopharyngeal or oropharyngeal swab from every participant. Additional blood draws and questionnaires over an approximately two-month period could optionally be provided by prospective study participants. Prospective study blood samples were shipped either frozen or at room temperature before DNA extraction. Results the study describes overall, beyond this receptor: The quantity of clinical and demographic metadata differed by source and by participant and was supplied without curation.

TCRbeta CDR3 regions were amplified from genomic DNA using the immunoSEQ Assay, a bias-controlled multiplex PCR. The authors' pipeline ran thus. Nucleated cell counts per sample were estimated from amplification of reference gene primers within the assay. To quantify the absolute abundance of each unique TCRbeta CDR3 rearrangement, sequence reads were collapsed and filtered. For each sample, productive Simpson clonality was calculated as the square root of Simpson's diversity index over productive rearrangements. The immuneACCESS repertoire file appears here via TCRdb, limited to in-frame rearrangements. These files lack a portion of the clones; in checked studies, under half of the deficit traces to unresolved V genes, and the cause of the others is not known. That table gives V, J and clone size, and the DNA gave D and trimming. In this sample the table shows hundreds of thousands of clones, around 90% of which occur a single time. Roughly 1.6% of the sample is held by the ten biggest clonotypes.

The source of this sequence is a woman between 18 and 30 years old with acute COVID-19. The sequence links TRBV30 to TRBJ1-2; too little of a D gene remains to name it. Sequenced input: PBMCs or T cells enriched from blood (not recorded which). The bases are TGTGCCTGGAGTGTACGGGAGAACTATGGCTACACCTTC. Its amino acids are CAWSVRENYGYTF.